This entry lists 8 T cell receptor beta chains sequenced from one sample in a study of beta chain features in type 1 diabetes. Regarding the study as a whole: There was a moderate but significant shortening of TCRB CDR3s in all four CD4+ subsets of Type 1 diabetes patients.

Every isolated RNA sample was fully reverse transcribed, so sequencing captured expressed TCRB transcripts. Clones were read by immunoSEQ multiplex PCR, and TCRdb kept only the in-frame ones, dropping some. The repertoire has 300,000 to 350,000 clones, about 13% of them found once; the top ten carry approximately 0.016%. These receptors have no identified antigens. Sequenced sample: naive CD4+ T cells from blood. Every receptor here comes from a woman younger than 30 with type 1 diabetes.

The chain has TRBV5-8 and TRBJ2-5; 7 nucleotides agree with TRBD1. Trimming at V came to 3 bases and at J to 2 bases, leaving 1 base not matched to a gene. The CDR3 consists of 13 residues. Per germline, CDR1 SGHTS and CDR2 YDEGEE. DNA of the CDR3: TGTGCCAGCAGCTGGGACAGACAAGAGACCCAGTACTTC. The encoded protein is CASSWDRQETQYF.

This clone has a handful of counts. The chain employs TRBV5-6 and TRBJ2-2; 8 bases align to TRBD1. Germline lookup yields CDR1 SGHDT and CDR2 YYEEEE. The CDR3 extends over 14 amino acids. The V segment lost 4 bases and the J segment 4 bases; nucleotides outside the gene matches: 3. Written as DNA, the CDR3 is TGTGCCAGCAGCGTTGGACAGGGCACCGGGGAGCTGTTTTTT. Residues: CASSVGQGTGELFF.

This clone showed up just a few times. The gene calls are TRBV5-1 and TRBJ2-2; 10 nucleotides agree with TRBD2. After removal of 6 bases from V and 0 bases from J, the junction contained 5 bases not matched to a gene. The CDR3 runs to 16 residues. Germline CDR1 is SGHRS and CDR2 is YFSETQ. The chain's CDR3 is CASKLLAGANTGELFF. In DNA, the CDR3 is TGCGCCAGCAAACTTCTAGCGGGAGCGAACACCGGGGAGCTGTTTTTT.

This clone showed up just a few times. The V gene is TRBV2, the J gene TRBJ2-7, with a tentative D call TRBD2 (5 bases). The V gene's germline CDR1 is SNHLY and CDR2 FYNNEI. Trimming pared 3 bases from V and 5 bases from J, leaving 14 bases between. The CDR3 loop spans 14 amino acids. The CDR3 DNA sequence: TGTGCCAGCAGTGACCGGGGTGGTTGGAACGAGCAGTACTTC. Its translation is CASSDRGGWNEQYF.

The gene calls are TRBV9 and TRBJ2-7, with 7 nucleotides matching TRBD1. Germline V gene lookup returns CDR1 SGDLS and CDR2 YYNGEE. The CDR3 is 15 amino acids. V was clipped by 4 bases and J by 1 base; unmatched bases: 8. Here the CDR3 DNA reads TGTGCCAGCAGCACGACCGGGACAGAATCCTACGAGCAGTACTTC. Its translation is CASSTTGTESYEQYF. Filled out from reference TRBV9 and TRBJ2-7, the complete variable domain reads DSGVTQTPKHLITATGQRVTLRCSPRSGDLSVYWYQQSLDQGLQFLIQYYNGEERAKGNILERFSAQQFPDLHSELNLSSLELGDSALYFCASSTTGTESYEQYFGPGTRLTVT.

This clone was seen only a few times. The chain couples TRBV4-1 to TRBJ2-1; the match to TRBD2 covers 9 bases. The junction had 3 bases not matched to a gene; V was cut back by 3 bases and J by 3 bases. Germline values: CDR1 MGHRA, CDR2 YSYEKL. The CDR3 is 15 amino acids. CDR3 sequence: CASSQASGNYNEQFF. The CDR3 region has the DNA TGCGCCAGCAGCCAGGCTAGCGGGAACTACAATGAGCAGTTCTTC.

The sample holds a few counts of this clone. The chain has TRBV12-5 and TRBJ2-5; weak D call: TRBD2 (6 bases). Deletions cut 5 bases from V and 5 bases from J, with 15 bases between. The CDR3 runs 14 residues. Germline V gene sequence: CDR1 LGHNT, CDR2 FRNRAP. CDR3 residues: CASGNRAAGETQYF. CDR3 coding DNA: TGTGCTAGTGGTAACCGGGCCGCGGGGGAGACCCAGTACTTC.

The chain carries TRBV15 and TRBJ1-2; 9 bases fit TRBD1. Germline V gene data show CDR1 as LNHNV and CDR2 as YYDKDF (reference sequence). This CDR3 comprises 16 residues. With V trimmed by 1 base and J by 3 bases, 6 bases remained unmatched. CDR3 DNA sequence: TGTGCCACCAGCAGAGGCGGGACAGGGCGAGACTATGGCTACACCTTC. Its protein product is CATSRGGTGRDYGYTF.